A selection of T cell receptor beta chains follows, all from one sample in a study of blood T cell repertoires in COVID-19. The assay was immunoSEQ multiplex PCR, and TCRdb's table has in-frame clones only and misses some. In the table there are about 120,000 clones, 70% to 90% of which are singletons. Sample: peripheral blood. The source of these receptors is a woman in her 50s with active or convalescent COVID-19. CDR3s include the opening cysteine and the closing phenylalanine or tryptophan. The D gene is left open where the match is weak. Where a row states a size, it is once, few, many or the class of an expanded clone; other rows omit it.

cdr3_aa | cdr3_nt | v_call | clone_size | d_call | j_call
CASSLAHADTQYF | TGTGCCAGCAGCTTAGCCCACGCGGATACGCAGTATTTT | TRBV7-8 | NA | NA | TRBJ2-3
CASSLSGGGGYTF | TGTGCCAGCAGCTTAAGTGGTGGAGGTGGCTACACCTTC | TRBV7-9 | few | NA | TRBJ1-2
CASSSGTSGVDTQYF | TGTGCCAGCAGTTCCGGGACTAGCGGGGTTGACACGCAGTATTTT | TRBV6-4 | NA | TRBD2 | TRBJ2-3
CASSQDQRIDEQYF | TGCGCCAGCAGCCAAGATCAGCGGATCGACGAGCAGTACTTC | TRBV4-1 | NA | NA | TRBJ2-7
CASSLYGSGSRNEQFF | TGTGCCAGCAGCTTATACGGGAGCGGGAGTAGGAATGAGCAGTTCTTC | TRBV7-6 | NA | TRBD2 | TRBJ2-1
CASSNPGSRTQYF | TGTGCCAGCAGTAATCCCGGGTCCCGTACGCAGTATTTT | TRBV6-5 | NA | NA | TRBJ2-3
CASSPAGPANNSPLHF | TGTGCCAGCTCACCCGCGGGCCCCGCCAATAATTCACCCCTCCACTTT | TRBV18 | NA | NA | TRBJ1-6
CASGGETQYF | TGTGCCAGCGGCGGAGAGACCCAGTACTTC | TRBV7-9 | NA | NA | TRBJ2-5
CASSVEAGNGYTF | TGTGCCAGCAGCGTAGAGGCCGGGAATGGCTACACCTTC | TRBV9 | once | NA | TRBJ1-2
CASSSSRDRGQPQHF | TGTGCCAGTAGTAGTTCCCGGGACAGGGGTCAGCCCCAGCATTTT | TRBV19 | NA | TRBD1 | TRBJ1-5